This T cell receptor (beta chain) was identified in a study of T cell responses to AZD1222 COVID-19 vaccine. Points from the study as a whole: Just a handful of AZD1222 recipients tested seropositive at baseline.

Using immunoSEQ multiplex PCR, the repertoire was profiled, and TCRdb retains in-frame clones only, with some absent. The table records roughly 120,000 clones, 88% of them present only once. On this clone: The antigen is not known.

CDR3 length: 15 residues. V was shortened by 4 bases and J by 1 base, with 15 bases between the two germline ends. Germline V gene data show CDR1 as SGHNT and CDR2 as YYREEE (reference sequence). Timing groups of about 4 and about 12 weeks for second doses were pooled. The sequenced sample was peripheral blood, obtained 28 days after the second AZD1222 dose. V is TRBV5-4 and J is TRBJ2-7, with a weak D call TRBD2 (6 bases). The sequence derives from an adult who received the AZD1222 COVID-19 vaccine. DNA of the CDR3: TGTGCCAGCAGCAATCCGGGACTCAATTCCTACGAGCAGTACTTC. Encoded protein: CASSNPGLNSYEQYF.